This T cell receptor (beta chain) was sequenced in a study of blood T cells in healthy people across ages. Germline V gene sequence: CDR1 MNHEY, CDR2 SVGAGI. The CDR3 extends over 18 amino acids. For the second PCR, which ran for about 7 to 12 cycles, a sample-barcoded 5' primer and a J-beta primer mix were used. In TCRdb, the 5' RACE reads were re-called with MiXCR into one record per CDR3 protein. This table has about 970,000 distinct CDR3 sequences, roughly 50% appearing once. Remarks on this clonotype: Its antigen is unknown. A read error may produce the germline difference seen at one junction end.

Study-level findings and limits: Long-lived donors exceeded aged donors in naive CD4+ cells and diversity. Higher naive T cell percentage went strongly together with higher TCR beta diversity. Since the PBMCs were unsorted, naive and antigen-experienced cells could not be conclusively compared.

The clonotype was recovered from a woman aged 55-69 years in good health. Sequencing used blood. The chain has TRBV6-5 and TRBJ2-1, with 10 bases identical to TRBD2. CDR3 DNA sequence: TGTGCTAGCAGTTCTCACCGGACTAGCGGAAGGCCCTACAATGAGCAGTTCTTC. Its protein product is CASSSHRTSGRPYNEQFF.